The TCR beta chain described here comes from a study of cytomegalovirus exposure and HLA in healthy donors. Whole-study context: A later analysis reported the 130 or so validation repertoires used the same platform as the 666 first-cohort repertoires.

Generated by immunoSEQ multiplex PCR, the TCRdb table keeps only in-frame clones and is missing some. This sample has approximately 150,000 clones; around nine tenths occur once, and the top ten carry 2.7%. This CDR3 has 14 amino acids. CDR1 and CDR2 (germline): SGHNT, YYREEE (reference sequence). Trimming removed 2 bases at V and 2 bases at J, with 9 bases between. This clonotype was sampled from a man younger than 30 in good health and CMV-seropositive. The rearrangement uses TRBV5-4 and TRBJ2-3, with D hard to call. The sample consisted of PBMCs. CDR3 residues: CASSFAQHTDTQYF. In DNA, the CDR3 is TGTGCCAGCAGCTTTGCCCAACACACAGATACGCAGTATTTT.